The text below deals with one T cell receptor (beta chain). Its cognate antigen is unknown. Generated by immunoSEQ multiplex PCR, the TCRdb table keeps only in-frame clones and is missing some. The data hold some 95,000 clones, with approximately 90% observed a single time. This entry belongs to a study of T cell responses to AZD1222 COVID-19 vaccine. General observations from the study: Receipt of two AZD1222 doses was followed by a rise in Spike-specific TCR breadth and depth. Most donors were white British, females outnumbered males, and clonal diversity was possibly underestimated. Nearly half of the spike-specific TCRs reportedly recognize variant regions that carry no mutations.

This CDR3 is 16 amino acids long. Trimming pared 0 bases from V and 0 bases from J, leaving 6 bases between. Germline loops: CDR1 MRHNA, CDR2 SNTAGT. The sample in question was peripheral blood, obtained 28 days after the second AZD1222 dose. The rearrangement links TRBV6-4 to TRBJ2-6; D gene unclear. The source of this sequence is an adult who received the AZD1222 COVID-19 vaccine. The CDR3 here is CASSDSLGSGANVLTF. The CDR3 bases are TGTGCCAGCAGTGACTCTCTCGGCTCTGGGGCCAACGTCCTGACTTTC.